The 3 T cell receptor beta chains below come from one sample, sequenced in a study of control samples from healthy donors and cancer patients. Data came from immunoSEQ multiplex PCR; TCRdb stores just in-frame clones and leaves some out. The sample contains about 130,000 clones, about 88% of which appear only once. What was sequenced was blood. These receptors were obtained from a man between 50 and 59 years old in good health.

This clone is a singleton in its sample. The chain combines TRBV28 with TRBJ2-7; tentative D call: TRBD2 (5 bases). Per germline, CDR1 MDHEN and CDR2 SYDVKM. Deletions cut 5 bases from V and 1 base from J, with 12 bases between. CDR3 length: 14 amino acids. The CDR3 is CASSTGKRSYEQYF. CDR3 coding DNA: TGTGCCAGCAGTACCGGGAAGAGATCCTACGAGCAGTACTTC.

The chain combines TRBV3-1 (or the pseudogene TRBV3-2) with TRBJ1-6, with 8 bases matching TRBD1. The V gene end was trimmed by 3 bases and the J gene end by 8 bases; junction bases not matched to a gene: 3. Germline V gives CDR1 LGHDT, CDR2 YNNKEL (reference sequence). The CDR3 contains 14 residues. CDR3 DNA sequence: TGTGCCAGCAGCCACAGGGGACAGGATTCACCCCTCCACTTT. It encodes CASSHRGQDSPLHF.

The J gene is TRBJ2-5, the V gene TRBV20-1; the match to TRBD1 covers 7 bases. Trimming at V came to 3 bases and at J to 7 bases, leaving 11 bases not matched to a gene. The length of the CDR3 is 14 residues. Germline CDR1 is DFQATT and CDR2 is SNEGSKA (reference sequence). The CDR3 nucleotides are TGCAGTGCTAGTAACACAGGGGCTGGTGGGACCCAGTACTTC. Protein: CSASNTGAGGTQYF.